The sequence of this TCR beta chain was determined in a study of OX40 agonist ivuxolimab in advanced cancers. A note on the overall study: The costimulatory receptor OX40 (CD134) was targeted by ivuxolimab, a fully human IgG2 agonistic monoclonal antibody. Intravenous ivuxolimab was administered to patients every 2 weeks at six dose levels: 0.01, 0.1, 0.3, 1.5, 3 and 10 mg/kg. Of the approximately 53 patients in dose escalation, around 19 had hepatocellular carcinoma, some 15 had melanoma, 9 had renal cell carcinoma and 9 had head and neck cancer. A male proportion of roughly 80% and a mean age of approximately 58 years, ranging from about 20 to 85, were recorded for the dose-escalation cohort. Patients were allowed to have had prior anti-PD-1, anti-PD-L1 or anti-CTLA-4 therapy, and approximately 40% of the dose-escalation patients had previously received checkpoint inhibitors. Partial responses occurred in three dose-escalation patients: two with cutaneous melanoma and one with hepatocellular carcinoma. The purpose of peripheral TCRbeta sequencing was to test whether ivuxolimab changed TCR sequence diversity and led to clonal T-cell expansion. The paper covers the monotherapy dose-escalation part of the phase I ivuxolimab trial, which included N ≈ 50 patients. The paper as a whole reports these results and caveats: At doses from 0.1 to 3.0 mg/kg, clonal expansion was seen in both CD4+ and CD8+ blood T cells between baseline and week 6. Low levels of normalized T-cell clonal expansion were also seen in some patients who did not respond. After ivuxolimab, more expanded clones were found on average in CD8+ T cells than in CD4+ T cells. The antigen specificity of the clonally expanded peripheral T cells was not determined. Partial responders in the 0.1-3.0 mg/kg groups had among the lowest normalized peripheral clonal expansion, especially among CD8+ T cells.

Genomic DNA was isolated from the sorted cells so that the TCRbeta CDR3 region could be sequenced. The immunoSEQ Assay was used for sequencing of TCRbeta CDR3 regions. Here the immuneACCESS table is served through TCRdb, limited to in-frame sequences with V and J called. Missing clones are a known gap in these copies; in checked studies unresolved V genes cover under half, and the rest lacks a known reason. Present in this sample are some 100,000 clones, about nine tenths of which were seen just once. Jointly, the top ten make up more than 0.25% of the sample. For this clone: Its antigen target is currently unknown. No base quality information exists; no much larger clone differs at one position.

Patients with autoimmune disease history or receiving systemic immunosuppression were excluded from the trial. Peripheral blood for TCR sequencing was drawn from every dose cohort at baseline, at cycle 4 day 1 and at cycle 7 day 1. The samples were taken from a phase I, first-in-human, multicenter, open-label dose-escalation trial of ivuxolimab. Adults with locally advanced or metastatic head and neck squamous cell, hepatocellular, melanoma or renal cell carcinoma were enrolled in the trial. Before TCR sequencing, CD4+ T cells and CD8+ T cells from peripheral blood were sorted into separate populations. The CDR3 starts with the cysteine, ends with the phenylalanine, and has 14 residues. Left in the record is the CDR3 DNA by itself, 42 bases read in frame from the first base. V has 10 bases trimmed and J has 7 bases trimmed; junction bases matching no gene number 11. Based on the germline V gene (reference sequence), the CDR1 and CDR2 sequences are LNHDA and SQIVND.

The origin of this receptor is an adult with an advanced solid tumor such as melanoma, head and neck, liver or kidney cancer. The sequenced sample was CD4+ or CD8+ T cells sorted from blood, obtained in a trial of the OX40 agonist ivuxolimab. Recombination joined TRBV19 with TRBJ1-4, with TRBD1 identical over 8 junction bases. The DNA is as follows: TGTGCCACCAAGCCTCAGGGGGCAGGTGAAAAACTGTTTTTT. This encodes CATKPQGAGEKLFF.